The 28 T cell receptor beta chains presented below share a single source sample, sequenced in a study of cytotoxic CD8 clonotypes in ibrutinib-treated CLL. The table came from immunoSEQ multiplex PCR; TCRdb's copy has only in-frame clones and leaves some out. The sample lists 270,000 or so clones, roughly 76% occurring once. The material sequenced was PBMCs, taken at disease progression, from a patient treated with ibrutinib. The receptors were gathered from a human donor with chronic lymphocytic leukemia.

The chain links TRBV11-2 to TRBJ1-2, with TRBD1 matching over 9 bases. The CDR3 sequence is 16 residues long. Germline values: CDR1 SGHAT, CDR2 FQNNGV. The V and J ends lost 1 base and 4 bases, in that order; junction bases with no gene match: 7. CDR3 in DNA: TGTGCCAGCAGCTTAGCCTTCGACAGGGGGGGCTATGGCTACACCTTC. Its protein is CASSLAFDRGGYGYTF.

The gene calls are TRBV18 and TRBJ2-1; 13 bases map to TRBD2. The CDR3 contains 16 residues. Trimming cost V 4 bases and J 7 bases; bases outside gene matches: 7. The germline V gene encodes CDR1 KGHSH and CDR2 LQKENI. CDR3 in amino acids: CASSLTSGRVLNEQFF. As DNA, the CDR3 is TGTGCCAGCTCACTCACTAGCGGGAGGGTCTTGAATGAGCAGTTCTTC.

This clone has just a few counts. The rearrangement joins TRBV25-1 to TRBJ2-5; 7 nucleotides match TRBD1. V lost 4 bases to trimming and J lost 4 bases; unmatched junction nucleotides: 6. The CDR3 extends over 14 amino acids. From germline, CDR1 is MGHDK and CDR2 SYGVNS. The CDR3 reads CASSVRQGSETQYF. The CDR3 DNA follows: TGTGCCAGCAGTGTTCGACAGGGCTCAGAGACCCAGTACTTC.

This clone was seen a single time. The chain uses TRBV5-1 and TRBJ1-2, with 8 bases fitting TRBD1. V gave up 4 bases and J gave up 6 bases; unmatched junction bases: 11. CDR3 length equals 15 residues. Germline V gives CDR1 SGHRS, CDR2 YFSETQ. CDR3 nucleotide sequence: TGCGCCAGCAGCCCCCTAAAGGCAGGGGGCGATGGCTACACCTTC. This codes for CASSPLKAGGDGYTF.

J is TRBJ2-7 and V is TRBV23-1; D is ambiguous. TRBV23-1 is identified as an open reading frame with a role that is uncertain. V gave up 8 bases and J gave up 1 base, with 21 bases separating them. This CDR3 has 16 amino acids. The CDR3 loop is CASYTPAGGISYEQYF. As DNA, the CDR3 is TGCGCCAGCTATACTCCGGCAGGCGGCATATCCTACGAGCAGTACTTC.

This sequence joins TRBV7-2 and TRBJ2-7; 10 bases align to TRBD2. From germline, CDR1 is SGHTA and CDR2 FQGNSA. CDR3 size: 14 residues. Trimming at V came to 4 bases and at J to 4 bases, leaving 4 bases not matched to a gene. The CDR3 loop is CASSWSGRGYEQYF. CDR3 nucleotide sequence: TGTGCCAGCAGCTGGAGCGGGAGGGGATACGAGCAGTACTTC. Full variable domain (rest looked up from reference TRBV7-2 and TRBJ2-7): GAGVSQSPSNKVTEKGKDVELRCDPISGHTALYWYRQSLGQGLEFLIYFQGNSAPDKSGLPSDRFSAERTGGSVSTLTIQRTQQEDSAVYLCASSWSGRGYEQYFGPGTRLTVT.

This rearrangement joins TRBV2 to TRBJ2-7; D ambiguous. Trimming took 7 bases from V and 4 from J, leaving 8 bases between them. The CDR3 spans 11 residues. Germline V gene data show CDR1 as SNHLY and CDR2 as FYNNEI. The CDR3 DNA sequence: TGTGCCAGCAAGTTAGGTTACGAGCAGTACTTC. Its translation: CASKLGYEQYF.

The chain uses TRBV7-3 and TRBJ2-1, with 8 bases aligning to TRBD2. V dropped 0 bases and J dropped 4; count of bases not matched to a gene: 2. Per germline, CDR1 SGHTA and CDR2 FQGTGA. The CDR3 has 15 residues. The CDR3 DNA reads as TGTGCCAGCAGCTTAACAGCGGGAGTTTACAATGAGCAGTTCTTC. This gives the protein CASSLTAGVYNEQFF.

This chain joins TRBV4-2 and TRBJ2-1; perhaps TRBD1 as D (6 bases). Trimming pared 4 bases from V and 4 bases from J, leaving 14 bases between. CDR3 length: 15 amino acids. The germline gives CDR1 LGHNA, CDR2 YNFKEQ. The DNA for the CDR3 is TGTGCCAGCAGCCCCCAAGAGGGGGTATACAATGAGCAGTTCTTC. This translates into CASSPQEGVYNEQFF.

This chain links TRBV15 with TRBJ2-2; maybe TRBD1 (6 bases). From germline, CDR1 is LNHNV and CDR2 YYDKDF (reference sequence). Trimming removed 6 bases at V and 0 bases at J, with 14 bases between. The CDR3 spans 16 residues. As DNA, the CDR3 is TGTGCCACCAGTCGAGACAGGCCTACGAACACCGGGGAGCTGTTTTTT. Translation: CATSRDRPTNTGELFF.

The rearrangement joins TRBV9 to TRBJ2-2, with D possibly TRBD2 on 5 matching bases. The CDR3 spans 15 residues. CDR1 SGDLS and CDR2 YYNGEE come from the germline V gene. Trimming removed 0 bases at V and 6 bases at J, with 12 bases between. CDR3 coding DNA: TGTGCCAGCAGCGTAGGAGGGAGAAACCCCGGGGAGCTGTTTTTT. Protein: CASSVGGRNPGELFF.

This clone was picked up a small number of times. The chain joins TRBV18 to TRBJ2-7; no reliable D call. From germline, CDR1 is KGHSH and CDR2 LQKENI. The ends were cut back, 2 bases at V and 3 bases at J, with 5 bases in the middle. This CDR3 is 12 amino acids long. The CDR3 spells CASSPTLYEQYF. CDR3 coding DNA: TGTGCCAGCTCACCAACACTCTACGAGCAGTACTTC. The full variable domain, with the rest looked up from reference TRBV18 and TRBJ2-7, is NAGVMQNPRHLVRRRGQEARLRCSPMKGHSHVYWYRQLPEEGLKFMVYLQKENIIDESGMPKERFSAEFPKEGPSILRIQQVVRGDSAAYFCASSPTLYEQYFGPGTRLTVT.

In nucleotides, the CDR3 is TGTGCCAGCAGCACCCATCCCGGAGAGACCCAGTACTTC. It encodes CASSTHPGETQYF. The chain is built from TRBV9 and TRBJ2-5, with D unresolved. This CDR3 contains 13 residues. Germline CDR1 SGDLS, CDR2 YYNGEE. The germline V and J ends were trimmed by 4 bases and 4 bases, with 11 bases remaining between them.

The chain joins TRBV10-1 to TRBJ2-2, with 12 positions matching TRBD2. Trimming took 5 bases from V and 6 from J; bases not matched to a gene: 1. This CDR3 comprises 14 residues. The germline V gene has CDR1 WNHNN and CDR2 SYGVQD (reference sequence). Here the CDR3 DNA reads TGCGCCAGCAGTCTAGCGGGGGGGGCCGGGGAGCTGTTTTTT. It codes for CASSLAGGAGELFF.

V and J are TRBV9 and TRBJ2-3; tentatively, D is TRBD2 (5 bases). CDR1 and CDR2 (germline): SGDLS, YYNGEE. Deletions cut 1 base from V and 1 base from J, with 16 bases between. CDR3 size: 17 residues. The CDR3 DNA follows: TGTGCCAGCAGCGTATCAATCCCCAGCGGTGGCACAGATACGCAGTATTTT. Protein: CASSVSIPSGGTDTQYF.

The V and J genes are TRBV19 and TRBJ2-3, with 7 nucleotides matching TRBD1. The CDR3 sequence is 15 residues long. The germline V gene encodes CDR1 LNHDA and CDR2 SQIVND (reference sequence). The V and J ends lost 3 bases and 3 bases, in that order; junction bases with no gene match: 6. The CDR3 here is CASSMRGQPTDTQYF. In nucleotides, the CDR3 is TGTGCCAGTAGTATGAGGGGACAGCCGACAGATACGCAGTATTTT.

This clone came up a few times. CDR3 nucleotides: TGTGCCAGCAGTTACTCGGGACAGGTTAATTCCAATGAGCAGTTCTTC. This encodes CASSYSGQVNSNEQFF. This chain links TRBV6-5 with TRBJ2-1; 8 nucleotides line up with TRBD1. Per germline, CDR1 MNHEY and CDR2 SVGAGI. CDR3 length equals 16 residues. After removal of 0 bases from V and 6 bases from J, the junction contained 7 bases not matched to a gene.

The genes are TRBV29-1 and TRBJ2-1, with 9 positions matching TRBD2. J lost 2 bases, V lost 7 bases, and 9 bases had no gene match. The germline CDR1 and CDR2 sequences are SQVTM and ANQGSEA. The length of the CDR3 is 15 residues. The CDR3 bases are TGCAGCGCTGGGAGGAGACTAGCGGCCTACAATGAGCAGTTCTTC. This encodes CSAGRRLAAYNEQFF.

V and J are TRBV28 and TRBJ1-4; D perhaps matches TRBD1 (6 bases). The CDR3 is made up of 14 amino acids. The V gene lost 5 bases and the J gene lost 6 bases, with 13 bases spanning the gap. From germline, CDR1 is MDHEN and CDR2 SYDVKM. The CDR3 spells CASSPTGIHEKLFF. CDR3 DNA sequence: TGTGCCAGCAGTCCGACAGGAATCCATGAAAAACTGTTTTTT.

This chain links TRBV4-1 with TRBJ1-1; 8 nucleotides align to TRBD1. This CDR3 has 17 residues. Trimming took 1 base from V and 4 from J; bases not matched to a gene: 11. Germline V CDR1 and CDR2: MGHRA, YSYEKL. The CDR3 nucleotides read TGCGCCAGCAGCCAAGCTCGCACAGGGGGTGCGACCACTGAAGCTTTCTTT. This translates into CASSQARTGGATTEAFF.

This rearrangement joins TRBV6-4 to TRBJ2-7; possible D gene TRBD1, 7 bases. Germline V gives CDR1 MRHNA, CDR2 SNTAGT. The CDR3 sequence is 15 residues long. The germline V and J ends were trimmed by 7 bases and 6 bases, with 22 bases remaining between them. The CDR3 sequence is CASMPPPGTAGEQYF. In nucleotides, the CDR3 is TGTGCCAGCATGCCCCCCCCCGGGACAGCGGGCGAGCAGTACTTC.

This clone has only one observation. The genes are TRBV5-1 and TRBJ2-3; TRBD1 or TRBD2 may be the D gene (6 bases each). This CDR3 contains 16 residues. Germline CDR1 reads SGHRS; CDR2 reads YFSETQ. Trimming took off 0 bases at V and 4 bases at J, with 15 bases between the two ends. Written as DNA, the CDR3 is TGCGCCAGCAGCTTGGCCCCGGGGGCAGGTTCAGATACGCAGTATTTT. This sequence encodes CASSLAPGAGSDTQYF.

In DNA form, the CDR3 reads TGTGCCAGCAGCCCAAGGGACCTCTCCTACGAGCAGTACTTC. It translates to CASSPRDLSYEQYF. The chain is built from TRBV9 and TRBJ2-7; D might be TRBD1 or TRBD2, each matching 5 bases. CDR1 and CDR2 from the germline V gene are SGDLS and YYNGEE. V shed 4 bases and J shed 0 bases, with 11 bases lying between them. The CDR3 contains 14 residues.

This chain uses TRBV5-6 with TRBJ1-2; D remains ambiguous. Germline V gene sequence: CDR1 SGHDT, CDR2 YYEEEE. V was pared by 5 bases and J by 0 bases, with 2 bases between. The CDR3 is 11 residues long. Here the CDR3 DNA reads TGTGCCAGCAGGTCTAACTATGGCTACACCTTC. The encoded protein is CASRSNYGYTF.

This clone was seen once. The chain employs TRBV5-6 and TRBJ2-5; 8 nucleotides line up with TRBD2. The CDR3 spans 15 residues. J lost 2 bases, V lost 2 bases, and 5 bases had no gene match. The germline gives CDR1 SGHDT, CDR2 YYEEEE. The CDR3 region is CASSFPGGLQETQYF. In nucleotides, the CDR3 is TGTGCCAGCAGCTTCCCGGGGGGGCTACAAGAGACCCAGTACTTC.

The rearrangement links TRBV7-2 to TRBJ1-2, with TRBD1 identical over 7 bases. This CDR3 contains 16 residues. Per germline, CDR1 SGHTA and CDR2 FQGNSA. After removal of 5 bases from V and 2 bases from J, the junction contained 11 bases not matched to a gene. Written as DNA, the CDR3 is TGTGCCAGCAGCCACCCCGGGACAGACAGAAACTATGGCTACACCTTC. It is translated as CASSHPGTDRNYGYTF.

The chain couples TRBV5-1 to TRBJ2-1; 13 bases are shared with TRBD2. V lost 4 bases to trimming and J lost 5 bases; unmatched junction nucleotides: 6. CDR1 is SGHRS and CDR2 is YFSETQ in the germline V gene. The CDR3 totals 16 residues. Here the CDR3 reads CASSLLAGGLNNEQFF. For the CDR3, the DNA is TGCGCCAGCAGCCTACTAGCGGGGGGGCTTAACAATGAGCAGTTCTTC. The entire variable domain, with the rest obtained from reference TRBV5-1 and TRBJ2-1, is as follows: KAGVTQTPRYLIKTRGQQVTLSCSPISGHRSVSWYQQTPGQGLQFLFEYFSETQRNKGNFPGRFSGRQFSNSRSEMNVSTLELGDSALYLCASSLLAGGLNNEQFFGPGTRLTVL.

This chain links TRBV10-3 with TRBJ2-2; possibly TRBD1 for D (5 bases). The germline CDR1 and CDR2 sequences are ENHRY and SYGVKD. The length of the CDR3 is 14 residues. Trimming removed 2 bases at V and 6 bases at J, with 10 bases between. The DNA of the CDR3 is TGTGCCATCAGTGAGCCGGACAAGCCCGGGGAGCTGTTTTTT. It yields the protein CAISEPDKPGELFF.